This is a list of T cell receptor beta chains from one sample in a study of T cell responses to AZD1222 COVID-19 vaccine. Sequenced by immunoSEQ multiplex PCR; TCRdb stores in-frame clones only, minus some. The sample yields tens of thousands of clones, roughly 80% seen once. The source was peripheral blood, collected on day 0 of AZD1222 vaccination. These receptors all come from an adult in good health. CDR3s include the opening cysteine and the closing phenylalanine or tryptophan. The D gene is left open where the match is weak. Some rows have no size entry. The others give once, few or many, or a class for an expanded clone.

length,J,V,size,D,DNA,CDR3
14,TRBJ1-5,TRBV15,.,.,TGTGCCACCTCGGAGGGGGACGTTAGGCAGCCCCAGCATTTT,CATSEGDVRQPQHF
15,TRBJ1-2,TRBV28,.,.,TGTGCCAGCAGTCTGGGGGGGCAGCCCACCTATGGCTACACCTTC,CASSLGGQPTYGYTF
13,TRBJ2-5,TRBV6-5,few,.,TGTGCCAGCGTGAAGCAGCTTCAAGAGACCCAGTACTTC,CASVKQLQETQYF
13,TRBJ1-4,TRBV6-5,.,.,TGTGCCAGCGCAGGTCTAGCTAATGAAAAACTGTTTTTT,CASAGLANEKLFF
13,TRBJ1-2,TRBV28,.,.,TGTGCCAGCAATAGTGGTTCTAACTATGGCTACACCTTC,CASNSGSNYGYTF
12,TRBJ1-4,TRBV2,.,.,TGTGCCAGCAGGAGGGATAATGAAAAACTGTTTTTT,CASRRDNEKLFF
16,TRBJ2-2,TRBV28,.,.,TGTGCCAGCAGTTTAGATGGGGAACCGAACACCGGGGAGCTGTTTTTT,CASSLDGEPNTGELFF
13,TRBJ1-1,TRBV29-1,.,.,TGCAGCGTTCATGCCAACATGAACACTGAAGCTTTCTTT,CSVHANMNTEAFF
14,TRBJ1-5,TRBV18,.,.,TGTGCCAGCTCATCAAACGACAGAGATCAGCCCCAGCATTTT,CASSSNDRDQPQHF
14,TRBJ1-1,TRBV9,.,.,TGTGCCAGCAGCGTTTCCTTGGACAACACTGAAGCTTTCTTT,CASSVSLDNTEAFF
14,TRBJ1-5,TRBV24-1,few,.,TGTGCCACCAGTGGTAACGGGATTCTTCAGCCCCAGCATTTT,CATSGNGILQPQHF
12,TRBJ2-3,TRBV6-5,.,.,TGTGCCAGCAGTTACCGGGGGGATACGCAGTATTTT,CASSYRGDTQYF
16,TRBJ1-1,TRBV5-1,few,TRBD1,TGCGCCAGCAGCTATGACAGGGGGCGAGGGAGCACTGAAGCTTTCTTT,CASSYDRGRGSTEAFF
13,TRBJ1-2,TRBV3-1/TRBV3-2,.,.,TGTGCCAGCAGCCAAGTGTCGGGGGATGGCTACACCTTC,CASSQVSGDGYTF
13,TRBJ2-7,TRBV11-1,.,.,TGTGCCAGCAGGGGAGACACAACCTACGAGCAGTACTTC,CASRGDTTYEQYF
15,TRBJ1-2,TRBV6-5,.,.,TGTGCCAGCAGTTACTCGATGGGTCGGGATTATGGCTACACCTTC,CASSYSMGRDYGYTF
20,TRBJ2-1,TRBV6-6,.,TRBD2,TGTGCCAGCAGCTACCCGGGACTAGTCCGACCGAATAGCTCCTACAATGAGCAGTTCTTC,CASSYPGLVRPNSSYNEQFF
15,TRBJ1-1,TRBV11-2,.,.,TGTGCCAGCAGCTTACTAGGGACGGGAAACACTGAAGCTTTCTTT,CASSLLGTGNTEAFF
15,TRBJ2-4,TRBV6-5,.,TRBD2,TGTGCCAGCCGCCCCGGGGGGGCTCGGGTAAACATTCAGTACTTC,CASRPGGARVNIQYF
16,TRBJ1-3,TRBV25-1,.,.,TGTGCCAGCGAAGGGGGACGGATGGGCTCTGGAAACACCATATATTTT,CASEGGRMGSGNTIYF
16,TRBJ2-1,TRBV5-1,few,TRBD2,TGCGCCAGCAGCTTGGATACGGGACTACTATACAATGAGCAGTTCTTC,CASSLDTGLLYNEQFF
16,TRBJ1-2,TRBV27,.,.,TGTGCCAGCGCCCGGGGTCGGGGTGTGACCAAGGATGGCTACACCTTC,CASARGRGVTKDGYTF
13,TRBJ1-2,TRBV2,.,.,TGTGCCAGCAGTGGGAACAGTAACTATGGCTACACCTTC,CASSGNSNYGYTF
13,TRBJ2-1,TRBV5-1,once,.,TGCGCCAGCAGCTTGGCCGGTCCCAATGAGCAGTTCTTC,CASSLAGPNEQFF
13,TRBJ1-5,TRBV6-5,.,.,TGTGCCAGCAGCCCCGAAGGAGGTCAGCCCCAGCATTTT,CASSPEGGQPQHF
13,TRBJ1-2,TRBV3-1/TRBV3-2,.,.,TGTGCCAGCAGCCAAGAGGGTGGGAATGGCTACACCTTC,CASSQEGGNGYTF
15,TRBJ2-1,TRBV9,.,.,TGTGCCAGCAGCGTAGGTCTTAGCTCCTACAATGAGCAGTTCTTC,CASSVGLSSYNEQFF
13,TRBJ2-5,TRBV5-4,once,.,TGTGCCAGCAGCTTGGCCGATGAGGGTGTGGAGTACTTC,CASSLADEGVEYF
13,TRBJ1-4,TRBV9,once,.,TGTGCCAGCAGCGCAGGAGGCGGGGGGAAACTGTTTTTT,CASSAGGGGKLFF
15,TRBJ2-2,TRBV7-2,.,TRBD2,TGTGCCAGCAGCTCCGGGACTAGCGGAACCGGGGAGCTGTTTTTT,CASSSGTSGTGELFF
15,TRBJ1-2,TRBV7-2,.,TRBD1,TGTGCCAGCAGCTCCGGGACAGCGCGTAACTATGGCTACACCTTC,CASSSGTARNYGYTF
17,TRBJ1-1,TRBV19,.,TRBD1,TGTGCCAGTAGTGGGCGGACAGGGGAAGTTTTGAACACTGAAGCTTTCTTT,CASSGRTGEVLNTEAFF
13,TRBJ2-7,TRBV5-1,few,.,TGCGCCAGCAGCCCGACAGGCGAATACGAGCAGTACTTC,CASSPTGEYEQYF
13,TRBJ1-1,TRBV5-1,.,TRBD1,TGCGCCAGCAGTGACAGGGTGAACACTGAAGCTTTCTTT,CASSDRVNTEAFF
15,TRBJ2-2,TRBV5-1,.,.,TGCGCCAGCAGCTTACGGCGGATGAACACCGGGGAGCTGTTTTTT,CASSLRRMNTGELFF
15,TRBJ2-7,TRBV6-2/TRBV6-3,.,.,TGTGCCAGCAGTTACGGGGCCTCTGGGGGCTACGAGCAGTACTTC,CASSYGASGGYEQYF
18,TRBJ2-5,TRBV5-6,.,TRBD2,TGTGCCAGCAGCTTGGAAGACGGACTAGCGGGGGTCCAAGAGACCCAGTACTTC,CASSLEDGLAGVQETQYF
15,TRBJ2-2,TRBV6-5,.,TRBD1,TGTGCCAGCAGCAGACAGGGGATGGGGACCGGGGAGCTGTTTTTT,CASSRQGMGTGELFF
15,TRBJ2-3,TRBV7-9,.,TRBD2,TGTGCCAGCAGCTTACTAGCGGAGAGCACAGATACGCAGTATTTT,CASSLLAESTDTQYF
15,TRBJ2-3,TRBV6-2/TRBV6-3,.,.,TGTGCCAGCAGTTACTCCGGACTAAGCACAGATACGCAGTATTTT,CASSYSGLSTDTQYF
13,TRBJ2-7,TRBV12-3/TRBV12-4,once,.,TGTGCCAGCAGCCGAAGCGCGATCGACGAGCAGTACTTC,CASSRSAIDEQYF
15,TRBJ1-5,TRBV19,.,.,TGTGCCAGTATGGGCAGCTCCTATAGCAATCAGCCCCAGCATTTT,CASMGSSYSNQPQHF
16,TRBJ2-1,TRBV5-4,.,TRBD2,TGTGCCAGCAGCTTGGGAATGTCAACTAGCGGGAGTAAGCAGTTCTTC,CASSLGMSTSGSKQFF
13,TRBJ1-5,TRBV29-1,.,TRBD1,TGCAGCGTGAGGGACAGTCGCAATCAGCCCCAGCATTTT,CSVRDSRNQPQHF
13,TRBJ2-5,TRBV4-2,.,.,TGTGCCAGCAGCAAAGGGGGTTCAGAGACCCAGTACTTC,CASSKGGSETQYF